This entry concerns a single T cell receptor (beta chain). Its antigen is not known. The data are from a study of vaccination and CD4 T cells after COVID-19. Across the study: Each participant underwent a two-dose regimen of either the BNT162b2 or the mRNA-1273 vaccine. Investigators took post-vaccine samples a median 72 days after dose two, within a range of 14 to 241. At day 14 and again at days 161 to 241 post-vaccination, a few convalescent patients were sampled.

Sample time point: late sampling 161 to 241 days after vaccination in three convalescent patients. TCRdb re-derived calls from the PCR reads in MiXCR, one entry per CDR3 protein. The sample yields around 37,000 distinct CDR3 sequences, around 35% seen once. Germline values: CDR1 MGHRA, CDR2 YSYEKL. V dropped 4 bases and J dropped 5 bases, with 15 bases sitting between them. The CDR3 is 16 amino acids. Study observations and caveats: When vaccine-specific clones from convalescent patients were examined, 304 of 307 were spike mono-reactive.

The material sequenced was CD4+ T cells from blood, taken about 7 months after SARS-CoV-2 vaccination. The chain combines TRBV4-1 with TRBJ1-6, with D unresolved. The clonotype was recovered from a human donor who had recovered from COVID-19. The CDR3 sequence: CASSRYEIQNNSPLHF. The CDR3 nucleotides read TGCGCCAGCAGCCGCTACGAGATTCAAAATAATTCACCCCTCCACTTT.